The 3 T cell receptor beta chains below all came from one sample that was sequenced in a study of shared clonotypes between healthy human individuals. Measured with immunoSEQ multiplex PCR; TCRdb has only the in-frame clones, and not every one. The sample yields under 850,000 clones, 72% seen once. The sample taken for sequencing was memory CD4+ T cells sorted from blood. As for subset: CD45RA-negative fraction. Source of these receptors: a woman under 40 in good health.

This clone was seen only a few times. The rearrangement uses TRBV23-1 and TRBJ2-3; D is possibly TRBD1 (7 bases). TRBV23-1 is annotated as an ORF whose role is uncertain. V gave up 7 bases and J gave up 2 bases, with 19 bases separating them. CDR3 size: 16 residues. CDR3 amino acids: CASNLAGQFPTDTQYF. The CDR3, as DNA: TGCGCCAGCAACCTGGCGGGACAGTTCCCCACAGATACGCAGTATTTT.

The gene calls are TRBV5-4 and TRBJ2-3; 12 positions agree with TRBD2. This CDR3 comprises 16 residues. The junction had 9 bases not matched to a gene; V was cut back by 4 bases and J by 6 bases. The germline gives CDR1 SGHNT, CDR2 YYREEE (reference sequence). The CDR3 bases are TGTGCCAGCAGCGAGATGACTAGCGGGAGCGGGGATACGCAGTATTTT. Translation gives CASSEMTSGSGDTQYF.

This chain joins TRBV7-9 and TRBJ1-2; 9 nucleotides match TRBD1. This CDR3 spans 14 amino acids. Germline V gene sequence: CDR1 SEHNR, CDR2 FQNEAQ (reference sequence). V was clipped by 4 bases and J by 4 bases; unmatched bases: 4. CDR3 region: CASSSGQGTYGYTF. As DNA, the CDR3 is TGTGCCAGCAGCTCCGGACAGGGGACCTATGGCTACACCTTC. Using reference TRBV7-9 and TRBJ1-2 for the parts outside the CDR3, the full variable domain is DTGVSQNPRHKITKRGQNVTFRCDPISEHNRLYWYRQTLGQGPEFLTYFQNEAQLEKSRLLSDRFSAERPKGSFSTLEIQRTEQGDSAMYLCASSSGQGTYGYTFGSGTRLTVV.